A selection of T cell receptor beta chains follows, all from one sample in a study of graft-versus-host responses after intestinal transplantation. TCRdb keeps only in-frame clones here, not all; method: immunoSEQ multiplex PCR. The sample records 35,000 to 45,000 clones, about 95% being singletons. The input for sequencing was PBMCs, taken 16 days after intestinal transplant. These receptors all stem from a human patient who received an intestinal transplant, so some T cells may come from the graft donor. Each CDR3 is given with its conserved first and last residue.

V gene: TRBV12-2; CDR3 protein: CATDRPNPYGYTF
V gene: TRBV20-1; CDR3 protein: CSARTERELFF
V gene: TRBV7-3; CDR3 protein: CASRQANTGELFF
V gene: TRBV4-1; CDR3 protein: CASSQGGRDADEQYF
V gene: TRBV2; CDR3 protein: CASSEYEQFF
V gene: TRBV4-1; CDR3 protein: CASSQDDTGQSPGAFF
V gene: TRBV7-8; CDR3 protein: CASSLVLENEQFF
V gene: TRBV10-3; CDR3 protein: CAISENPSEQFF
V gene: TRBV9; CDR3 protein: CASSVGQGQGLNQPQHF
V gene: TRBV14; CDR3 protein: CASSQGGSGVEQFF
V gene: TRBV6-6; CDR3 protein: CASSYDTGGSYEQYF
V gene: TRBV28; CDR3 protein: CASSLGGLGEQYF
V gene: TRBV19; CDR3 protein: CASSTGSVNQPQHF
V gene: TRBV19; CDR3 protein: CASMGFAPLGSTDTQYF
V gene: TRBV7-3; CDR3 protein: CASSSDGPNTGELFF
V gene: TRBV7-9; CDR3 protein: CASSRGNQPQHF
V gene: TRBV4-1; CDR3 protein: CASSQGSSPYNEQFF
V gene: TRBV6-5; CDR3 protein: CASSYSGQGDTGELFF
V gene: TRBV2; CDR3 protein: CASSVRTGRNEQFF
V gene: TRBV5-6; CDR3 protein: CASSYGTGDYEQYF
V gene: TRBV18; CDR3 protein: CASSRARRREAFF
V gene: TRBV15; CDR3 protein: CATSRGSTRGGYQPQHF
V gene: TRBV29-1; CDR3 protein: CSVPKEDSSNYGYTF
V gene: TRBV10-3; CDR3 protein: CAISETGGNQETQYF
V gene: TRBV27; CDR3 protein: CASSWDRGSLAKNIQYF
V gene: TRBV4-1; CDR3 protein: CASSQVLRSWNEQFF
V gene: TRBV27; CDR3 protein: CASRLPGLAGFSEQFF
V gene: TRBV4-1; CDR3 protein: CASSQEGTGSYEQYF
V gene: TRBV4-1; CDR3 protein: CASSRMAGGREGTDTQYF
V gene: TRBV9; CDR3 protein: CASSSGRNTGELFF
V gene: TRBV28; CDR3 protein: CASSQGYSNQPQHF
V gene: TRBV6-1; CDR3 protein: CASSRRMSKDEQYF
V gene: TRBV19; CDR3 protein: CASSIDTGGTEAFF